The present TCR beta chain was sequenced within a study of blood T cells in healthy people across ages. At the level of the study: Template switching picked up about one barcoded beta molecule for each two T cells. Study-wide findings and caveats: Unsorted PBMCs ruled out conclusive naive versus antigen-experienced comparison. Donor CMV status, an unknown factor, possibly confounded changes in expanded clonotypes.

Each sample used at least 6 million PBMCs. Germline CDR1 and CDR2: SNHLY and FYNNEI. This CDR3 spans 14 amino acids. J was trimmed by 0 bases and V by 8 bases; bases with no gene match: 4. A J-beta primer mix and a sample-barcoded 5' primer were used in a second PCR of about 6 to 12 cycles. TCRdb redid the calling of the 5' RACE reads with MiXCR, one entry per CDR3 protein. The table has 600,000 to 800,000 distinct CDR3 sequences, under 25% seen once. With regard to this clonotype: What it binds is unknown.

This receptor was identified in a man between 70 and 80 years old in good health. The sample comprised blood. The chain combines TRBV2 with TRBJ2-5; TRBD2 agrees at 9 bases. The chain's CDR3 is CASGGLAYQETQYF. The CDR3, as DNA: TGTGCCAGCGGCGGACTAGCGTACCAAGAGACCCAGTACTTC.